This TCR beta chain came from a study of T-cell reconstitution after alpha-beta-depleted transplantation in children. Library preparation (for TCRbeta) was performed with unique molecular identifiers. TCRdb itself ran the PCR reads through MiXCR, one entry per CDR3 protein. This table has 100,000 to 120,000 distinct CDR3 sequences, about a tenth appearing once. This clonotype has at least ten counts. CDR1 is KGHSH and CDR2 is LQKENI in the germline V gene. V was shortened by 1 base and J by 2 bases, with 12 bases between the two germline ends. This CDR3 has 15 residues. This TCR was sampled from a human donor who donated a stem cell graft to a child with acute lymphoblastic leukemia. The chain employs TRBV18 and TRBJ2-7; no firm D call. Here the sequenced sample was PBMCs from the stem cell graft donor, taken from the stem cell graft. As DNA, the CDR3 is TGTGCCAGCTCACCACGGAACGGAGCCCCCTACGAGCAGTACTTC. This sequence encodes CASSPRNGAPYEQYF.